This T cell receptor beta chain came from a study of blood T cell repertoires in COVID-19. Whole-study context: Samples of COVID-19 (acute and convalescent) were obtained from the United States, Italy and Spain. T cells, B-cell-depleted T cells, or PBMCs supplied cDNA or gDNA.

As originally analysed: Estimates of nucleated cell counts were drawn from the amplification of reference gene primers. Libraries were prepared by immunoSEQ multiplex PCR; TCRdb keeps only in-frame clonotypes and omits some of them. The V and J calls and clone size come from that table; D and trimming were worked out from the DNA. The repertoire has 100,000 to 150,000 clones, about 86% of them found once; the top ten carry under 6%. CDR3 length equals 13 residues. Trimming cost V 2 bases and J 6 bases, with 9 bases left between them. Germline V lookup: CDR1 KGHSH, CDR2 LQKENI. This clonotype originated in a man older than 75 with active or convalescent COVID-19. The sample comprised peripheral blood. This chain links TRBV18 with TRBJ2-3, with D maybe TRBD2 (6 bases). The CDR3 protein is CASSPNGGDTQYF. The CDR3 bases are TGTGCCAGCTCACCAAACGGAGGGGATACGCAGTATTTT.